This T cell receptor beta chain is drawn from a study of type 1 and type 2 diabetes patients. Per germline, CDR1 SGHTA and CDR2 FQGTGA. Between the trimmed V and J ends, which lost 3 bases and 7 bases, there was a span of 13 bases. This CDR3 comprises 15 residues. PCR was run on genomic DNA. A primer set of 30 forward and 13 reverse primers amplified the CDR3. TCRdb re-called the multiplex PCR reads with MiXCR, one entry per CDR3 protein. This table has about 290,000 distinct CDR3 sequences, around 50% appearing once. The chain combines TRBV7-3 with TRBJ1-6; D remains unclear. This TCR came from a man younger than 35 with type 2 diabetes. Specimen: peripheral blood mononuclear cells (PBMCs). This CDR3 reads CASSLDRSSNSPLHF. The CDR3 DNA reads TGTGCCAGCAGCTTGGATAGGTCGTCCAATTCACCCCTCCACTTT.